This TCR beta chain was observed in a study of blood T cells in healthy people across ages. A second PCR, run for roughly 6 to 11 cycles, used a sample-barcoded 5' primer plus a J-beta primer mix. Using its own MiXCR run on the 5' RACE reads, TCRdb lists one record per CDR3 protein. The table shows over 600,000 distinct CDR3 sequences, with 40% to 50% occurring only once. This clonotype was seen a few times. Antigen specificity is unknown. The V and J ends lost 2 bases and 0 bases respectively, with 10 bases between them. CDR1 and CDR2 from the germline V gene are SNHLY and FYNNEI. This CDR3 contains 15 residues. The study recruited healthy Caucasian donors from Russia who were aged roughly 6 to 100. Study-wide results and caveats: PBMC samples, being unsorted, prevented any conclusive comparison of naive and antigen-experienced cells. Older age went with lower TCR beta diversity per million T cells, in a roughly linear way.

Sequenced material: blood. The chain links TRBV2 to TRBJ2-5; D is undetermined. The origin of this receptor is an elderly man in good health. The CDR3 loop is CASSETRTYQETQYF. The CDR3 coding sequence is TGTGCCAGCAGTGAAACCAGAACCTACCAAGAGACCCAGTACTTC.